Listed here is a single TCR beta chain. The antigen is not known. These data belong to a study of cytomegalovirus exposure and HLA in healthy donors. The V gene lost 8 bases and the J gene lost 7 bases, with 15 bases spanning the gap. The CDR3 totals 13 residues. Germline lookup yields CDR1 SNHLY and CDR2 FYNNEI. Study findings and constraints: CMV antigen specificity of a few CMV-associated chains was confirmed in vitro. In a later analysis, TCR beta V- and J-gene trimming showed a link to a missense DCLRE1C variant.

60 Vbeta and 13 Jbeta primers were used in PCR. The assay was immunoSEQ multiplex PCR, and TCRdb's table has in-frame clones only and misses some. The sample includes about 60,000 clones. The receptor was isolated from a boy aged 5-17 years in good health and CMV-seronegative. The sample consisted of PBMCs. V gene TRBV2 combines with J gene TRBJ1-5, with D perhaps matching TRBD1 (5 bases). CDR3 amino acids: CASLGGDGQPQHF. CDR3 coding DNA: TGTGCCAGCTTAGGAGGGGACGGGCAGCCCCAGCATTTT. The whole variable domain, filled in from reference TRBV2 and TRBJ1-5, reads EPEVTQTPSHQVTQMGQEVILRCVPISNHLYFYWYRQILGQKVEFLVSFYNNEISEKSEIFDDQFSVERPDGSNFTLKIRSTKLEDSAMYFCASLGGDGQPQHFGDGTRLSIL.